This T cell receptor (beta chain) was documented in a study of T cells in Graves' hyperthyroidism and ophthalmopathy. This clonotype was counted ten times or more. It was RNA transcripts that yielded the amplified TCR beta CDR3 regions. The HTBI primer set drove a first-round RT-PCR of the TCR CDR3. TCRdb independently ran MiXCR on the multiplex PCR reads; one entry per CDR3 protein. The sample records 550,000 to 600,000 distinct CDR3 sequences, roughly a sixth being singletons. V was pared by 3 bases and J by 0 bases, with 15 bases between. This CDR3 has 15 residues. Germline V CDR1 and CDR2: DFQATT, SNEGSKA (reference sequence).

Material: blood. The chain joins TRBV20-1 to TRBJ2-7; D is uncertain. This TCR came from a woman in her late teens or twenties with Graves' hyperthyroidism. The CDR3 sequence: CSARSQPFSSYEQYF. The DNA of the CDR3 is TGCAGTGCTAGGAGTCAGCCTTTCAGCTCCTACGAGCAGTACTTC.